Shown below are 5 T cell receptor beta chains from a single sample sequenced in a study of T cell responses to AZD1222 COVID-19 vaccine. Produced via immunoSEQ multiplex PCR; TCRdb's table is partial and in-frame only. The table records 150,000 or so clones, 92% of them present only once. Sequences were derived from peripheral blood, sampled 28 days after the second AZD1222 dose. These receptors were collected from an adult who received the AZD1222 COVID-19 vaccine.

This clone was observed a single time. J is TRBJ2-7 and V is TRBV6-5; D is unclear. Germline-derived CDR1 and CDR2 are MNHEY and SVGAGI. The CDR3 sequence is 11 residues long. V was trimmed by 4 bases and J by 3 bases, leaving 4 bases between them. The CDR3 nucleotides read TGTGCCAGCAGTTTCCTCTACGAGCAGTACTTC. Its translation: CASSFLYEQYF.

The chain joins TRBV25-1 to TRBJ1-1; no reliable D call. CDR3 size: 15 residues. V was clipped by 3 bases and J by 0 bases, with 11 bases between them. Per germline, CDR1 MGHDK and CDR2 SYGVNS. The DNA for the CDR3 is TGTGCCAGCAGTGATAGCGGTGCCTTGAACACTGAAGCTTTCTTT. Translation gives CASSDSGALNTEAFF.

V is TRBV7-9 and J is TRBJ2-5, with D possibly matching TRBD2 (6 bases). Germline V gene sequence: CDR1 SEHNR, CDR2 FQNEAQ (reference sequence). This CDR3 contains 13 residues. V shed 7 bases and J shed 5 bases, with 14 bases lying between them. The CDR3 spells CASKGLFSETQYF. The CDR3 DNA reads TGTGCCAGCAAGGGACTTTTCAGCGAGACCCAGTACTTC.

The V gene is TRBV16, the J gene TRBJ1-6, with a weak D call TRBD1 (5 bases). The V gene's germline CDR1 is KGHSY and CDR2 FQNENV. The CDR3 spans 17 residues. The V end lost 1 base, the J end lost 0 bases, and 10 bases lay between the germline ends. CDR3 sequence reads: CASSQFRASSYNSPLHF. Here the CDR3 DNA reads TGTGCCAGCAGCCAATTCAGGGCAAGCTCCTATAATTCACCCCTCCACTTT.

This chain uses TRBV15 with TRBJ1-1; D gene ambiguous. Trimming took 0 bases from V and 7 from J, leaving 3 bases between them. From germline, CDR1 is LNHNV and CDR2 YYDKDF (reference sequence). The CDR3 runs to 11 residues. The CDR3 loop is CATSRENEAFF. Here the CDR3 DNA reads TGTGCCACCAGCAGAGAGAATGAAGCTTTCTTT.